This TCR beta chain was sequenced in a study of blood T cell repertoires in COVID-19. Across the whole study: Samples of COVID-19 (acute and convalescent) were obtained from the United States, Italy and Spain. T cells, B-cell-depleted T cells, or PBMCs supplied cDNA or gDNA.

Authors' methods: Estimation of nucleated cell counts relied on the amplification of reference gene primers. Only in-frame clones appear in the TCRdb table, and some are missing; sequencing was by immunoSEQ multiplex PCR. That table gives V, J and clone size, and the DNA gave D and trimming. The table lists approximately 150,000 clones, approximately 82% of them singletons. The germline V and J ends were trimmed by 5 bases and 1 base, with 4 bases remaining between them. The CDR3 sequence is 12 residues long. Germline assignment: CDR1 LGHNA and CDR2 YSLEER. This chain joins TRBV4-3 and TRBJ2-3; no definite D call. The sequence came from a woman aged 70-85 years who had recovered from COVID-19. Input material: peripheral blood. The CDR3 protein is CASSAGTDTQYF. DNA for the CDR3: TGCGCCAGCAGCGCGGGCACAGATACGCAGTATTTT.